This TCR beta chain stems from a study of patients and donors after allogeneic stem cell transplantation. In TCRdb, the RT-PCR reads were re-called with MiXCR into one record per CDR3 protein. The sample has more than 850,000 distinct CDR3 sequences, roughly 17% seen once. V was pared by 2 bases and J by 7 bases, with 14 bases between. The CDR3 totals 15 residues. CDR1 is MNHEY and CDR2 is SMNVEV in the germline V gene (reference sequence). The sequencing sample was made of blood, either unsorted or a sorted T cell fraction (not recorded which). The chain is built from TRBV27 and TRBJ1-4, with a tentative D call TRBD1 (5 bases). The clonotype comes from a human donor who was either an allogeneic HSCT recipient or a stem cell or donor lymphocyte infusion donor (not recorded which). It is not recorded whose cells these are; they may come from a transplant donor. The chain's CDR3 is CASSLGAGSGEKLFF. In DNA, the CDR3 is TGTGCCAGCAGTTTAGGAGCAGGGAGTGGTGAAAAACTGTTTTTT.